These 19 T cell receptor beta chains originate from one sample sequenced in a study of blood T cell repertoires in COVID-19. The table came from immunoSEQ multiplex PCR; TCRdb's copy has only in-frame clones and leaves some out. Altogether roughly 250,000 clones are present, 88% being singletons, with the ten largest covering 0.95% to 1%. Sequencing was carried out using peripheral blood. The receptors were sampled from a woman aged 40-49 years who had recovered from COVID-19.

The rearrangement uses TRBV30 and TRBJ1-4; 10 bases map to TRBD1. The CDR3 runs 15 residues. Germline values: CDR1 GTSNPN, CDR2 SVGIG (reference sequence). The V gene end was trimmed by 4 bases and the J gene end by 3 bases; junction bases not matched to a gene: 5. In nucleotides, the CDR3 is TGTGCCTGGAAGGGACAGGGGTGGGCTAATGAAAAACTGTTTTTT. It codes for CAWKGQGWANEKLFF.

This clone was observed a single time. The CDR3 DNA is TGTGCCAGCAGCGTAGGGGACAGGGCCTCAGATACGCAGTATTTT. Its translation: CASSVGDRASDTQYF. This chain connects TRBV9 to TRBJ2-3; 9 bases align to TRBD1. V lost 0 bases and J lost 4; bases outside the gene matches: 3. The CDR3 spans 15 residues. The germline V gene encodes CDR1 SGDLS and CDR2 YYNGEE.

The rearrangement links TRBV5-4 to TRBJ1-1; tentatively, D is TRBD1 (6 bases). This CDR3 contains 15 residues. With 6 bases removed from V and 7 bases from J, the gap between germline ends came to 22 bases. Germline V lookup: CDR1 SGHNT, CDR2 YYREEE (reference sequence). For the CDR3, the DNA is TGTGCCAGCAACAACCCGGGGGGCGCCGGATTTGAAGCTTTCTTT. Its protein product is CASNNPGGAGFEAFF. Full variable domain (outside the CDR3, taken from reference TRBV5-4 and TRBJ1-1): ETGVTQSPTHLIKTRGQQVTLRCSSQSGHNTVSWYQQALGQGPQFIFQYYREEENGRGNFPPRFSGLQFPNYSSELNVNALELDDSALYLCASNNPGGAGFEAFFGQGTRLTVV.

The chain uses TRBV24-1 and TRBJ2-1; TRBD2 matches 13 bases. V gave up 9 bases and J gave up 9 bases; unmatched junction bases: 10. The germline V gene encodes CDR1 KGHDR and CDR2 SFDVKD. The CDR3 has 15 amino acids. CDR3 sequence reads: CATGPLAGGSGEQFF. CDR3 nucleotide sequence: TGTGCCACCGGCCCACTAGCGGGAGGGAGTGGTGAGCAGTTCTTC.

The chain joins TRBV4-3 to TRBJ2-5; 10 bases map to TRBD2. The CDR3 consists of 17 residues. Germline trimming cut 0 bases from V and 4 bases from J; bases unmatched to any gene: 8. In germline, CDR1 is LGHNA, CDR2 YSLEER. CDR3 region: CASSQDWLAGAGETQYF. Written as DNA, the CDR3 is TGCGCCAGCAGCCAAGATTGGCTAGCGGGAGCGGGAGAGACCCAGTACTTC.

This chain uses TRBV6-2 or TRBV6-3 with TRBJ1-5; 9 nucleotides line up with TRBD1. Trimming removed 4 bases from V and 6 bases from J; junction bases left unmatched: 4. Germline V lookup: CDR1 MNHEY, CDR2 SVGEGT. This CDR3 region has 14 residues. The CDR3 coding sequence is TGTGCCAGCAGTTGGACAGGGGACGGTCAGCCCCAGCATTTT. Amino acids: CASSWTGDGQPQHF.

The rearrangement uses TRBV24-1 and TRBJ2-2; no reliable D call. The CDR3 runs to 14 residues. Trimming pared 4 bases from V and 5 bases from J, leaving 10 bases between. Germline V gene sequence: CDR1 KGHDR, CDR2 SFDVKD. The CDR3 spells CATSDRRRTGELFF. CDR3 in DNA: TGTGCCACCAGTGACCGCCGGCGGACCGGGGAGCTGTTTTTT.

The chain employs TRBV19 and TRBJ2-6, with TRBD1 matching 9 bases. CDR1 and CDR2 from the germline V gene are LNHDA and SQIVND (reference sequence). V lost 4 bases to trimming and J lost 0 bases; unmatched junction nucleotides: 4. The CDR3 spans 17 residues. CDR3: CASSRGQGLSGANVLTF. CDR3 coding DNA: TGTGCCAGTAGTAGAGGACAGGGGCTCTCTGGGGCCAACGTCCTGACTTTC.

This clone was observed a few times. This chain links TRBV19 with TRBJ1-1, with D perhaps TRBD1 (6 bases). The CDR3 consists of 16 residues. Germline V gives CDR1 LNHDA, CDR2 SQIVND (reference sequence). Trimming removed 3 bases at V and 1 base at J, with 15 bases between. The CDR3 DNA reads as TGTGCCAGTAGTATCCGTAGACAGGTGGAGAACACTGAAGCTTTCTTT. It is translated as CASSIRRQVENTEAFF.

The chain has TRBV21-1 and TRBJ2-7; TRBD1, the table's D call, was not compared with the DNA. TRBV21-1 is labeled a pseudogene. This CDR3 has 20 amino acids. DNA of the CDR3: TGTGCCAGCAGCAGCCGAAACCCGGGACAGGGGCCGCGGGACCCCTACGAGCAGTACGTC. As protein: CASSSRNPGQGPRDPYEQYV.

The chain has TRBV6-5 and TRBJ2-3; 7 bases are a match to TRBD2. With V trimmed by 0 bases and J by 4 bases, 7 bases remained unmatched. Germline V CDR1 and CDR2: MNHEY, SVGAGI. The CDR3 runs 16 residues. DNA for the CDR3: TGTGCCAGCAGTTACTCGAGGGCCGGGGGGTCAGATACGCAGTATTTT. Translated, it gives CASSYSRAGGSDTQYF.

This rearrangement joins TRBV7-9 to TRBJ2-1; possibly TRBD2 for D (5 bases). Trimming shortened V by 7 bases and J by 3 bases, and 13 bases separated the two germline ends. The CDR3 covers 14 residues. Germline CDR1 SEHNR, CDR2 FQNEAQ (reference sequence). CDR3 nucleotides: TGTGCCAGCACTGGACTGGCGGGCTACAATGAGCAGTTCTTC. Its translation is CASTGLAGYNEQFF.

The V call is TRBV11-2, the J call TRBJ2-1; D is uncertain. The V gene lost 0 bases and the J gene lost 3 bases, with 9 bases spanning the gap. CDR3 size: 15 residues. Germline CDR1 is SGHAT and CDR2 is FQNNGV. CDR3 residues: CASSLEGSHYNEQFF. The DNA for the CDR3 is TGTGCCAGCAGCTTAGAGGGCTCCCACTACAATGAGCAGTTCTTC.

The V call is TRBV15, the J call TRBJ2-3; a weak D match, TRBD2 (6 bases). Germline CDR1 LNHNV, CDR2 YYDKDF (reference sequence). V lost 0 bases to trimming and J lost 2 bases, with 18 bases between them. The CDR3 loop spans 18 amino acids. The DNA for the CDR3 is TGTGCCACCAGCAGAGATCCCCCGGGCGGGACTTACACAGATACGCAGTATTTT. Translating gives CATSRDPPGGTYTDTQYF.

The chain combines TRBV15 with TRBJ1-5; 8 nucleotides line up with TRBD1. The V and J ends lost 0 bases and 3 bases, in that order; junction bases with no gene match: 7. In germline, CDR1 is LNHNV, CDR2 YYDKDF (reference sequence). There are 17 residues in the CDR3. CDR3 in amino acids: CATSRDPGQGFNQPQHF. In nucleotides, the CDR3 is TGTGCCACCAGCAGAGATCCAGGACAGGGATTCAATCAGCCCCAGCATTTT.

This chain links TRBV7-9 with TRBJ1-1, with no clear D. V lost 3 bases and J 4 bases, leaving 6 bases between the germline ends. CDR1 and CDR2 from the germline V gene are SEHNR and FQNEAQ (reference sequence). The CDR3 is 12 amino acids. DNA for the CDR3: TGTGCCAGCAGCTTCGAGGGCACTGAAGCTTTCTTT. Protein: CASSFEGTEAFF.

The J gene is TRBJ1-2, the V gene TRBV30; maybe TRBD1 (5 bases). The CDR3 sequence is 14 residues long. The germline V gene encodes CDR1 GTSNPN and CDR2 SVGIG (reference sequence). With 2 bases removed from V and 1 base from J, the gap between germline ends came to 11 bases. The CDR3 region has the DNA TGTGCCTGGAGTCCTGGGGGGGGTAACTATGGCTACACCTTC. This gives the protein CAWSPGGGNYGYTF.

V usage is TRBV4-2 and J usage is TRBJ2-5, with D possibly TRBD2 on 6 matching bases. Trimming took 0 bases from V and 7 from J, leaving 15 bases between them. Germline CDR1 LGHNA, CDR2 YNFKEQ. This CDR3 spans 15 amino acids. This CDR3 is CASSQDLGGVGTQYF. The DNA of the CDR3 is TGTGCCAGCAGCCAAGATCTCGGGGGAGTGGGGACCCAGTACTTC.

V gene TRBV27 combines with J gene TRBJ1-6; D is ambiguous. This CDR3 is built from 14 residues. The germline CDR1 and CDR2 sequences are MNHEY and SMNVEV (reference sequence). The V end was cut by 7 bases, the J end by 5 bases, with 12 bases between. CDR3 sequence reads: CASTRAGNNSPLHF. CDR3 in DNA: TGTGCCAGCACGAGGGCCGGGAATAATTCACCCCTCCACTTT.